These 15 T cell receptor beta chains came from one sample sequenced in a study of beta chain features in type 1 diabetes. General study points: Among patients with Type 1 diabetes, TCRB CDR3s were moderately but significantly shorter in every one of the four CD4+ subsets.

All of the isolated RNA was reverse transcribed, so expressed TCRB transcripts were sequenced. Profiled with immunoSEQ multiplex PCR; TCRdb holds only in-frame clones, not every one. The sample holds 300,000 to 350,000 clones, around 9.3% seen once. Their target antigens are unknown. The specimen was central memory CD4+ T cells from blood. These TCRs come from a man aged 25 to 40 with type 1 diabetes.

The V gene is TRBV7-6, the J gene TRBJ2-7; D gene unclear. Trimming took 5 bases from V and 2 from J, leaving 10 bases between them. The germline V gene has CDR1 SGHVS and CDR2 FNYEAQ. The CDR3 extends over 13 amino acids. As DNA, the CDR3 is TGTGCCAGCAGCCCAGACATAACCTACGAGCAGTACTTC. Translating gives CASSPDITYEQYF.

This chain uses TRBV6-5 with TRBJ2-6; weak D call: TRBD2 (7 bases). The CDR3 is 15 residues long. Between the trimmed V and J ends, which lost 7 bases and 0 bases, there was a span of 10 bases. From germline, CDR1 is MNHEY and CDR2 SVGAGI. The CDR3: CASKGGSSGANVLTF. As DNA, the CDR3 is TGTGCCAGCAAGGGGGGGAGCTCTGGGGCCAACGTCCTGACTTTC.

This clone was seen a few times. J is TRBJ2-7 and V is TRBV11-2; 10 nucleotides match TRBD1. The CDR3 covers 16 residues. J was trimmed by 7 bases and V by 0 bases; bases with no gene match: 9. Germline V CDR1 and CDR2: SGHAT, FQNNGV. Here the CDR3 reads CASSLEGTGAFGEQYF. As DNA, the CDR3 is TGTGCCAGCAGCTTAGAGGGGACAGGGGCCTTCGGTGAGCAGTACTTC.

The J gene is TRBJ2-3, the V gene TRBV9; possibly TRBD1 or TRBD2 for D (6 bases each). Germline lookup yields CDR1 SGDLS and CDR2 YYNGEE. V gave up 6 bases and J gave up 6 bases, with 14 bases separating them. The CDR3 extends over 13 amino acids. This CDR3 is CASNIGGADTQYF. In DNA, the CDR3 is TGTGCCAGCAATATCGGGGGCGCGGATACGCAGTATTTT.

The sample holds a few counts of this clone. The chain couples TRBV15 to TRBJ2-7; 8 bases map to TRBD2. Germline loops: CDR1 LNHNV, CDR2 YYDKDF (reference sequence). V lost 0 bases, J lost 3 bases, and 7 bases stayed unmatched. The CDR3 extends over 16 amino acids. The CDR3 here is CATSRDSGTRGYEQYF. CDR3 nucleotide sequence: TGTGCCACCAGCAGAGACTCCGGGACTAGGGGCTACGAGCAGTACTTC.

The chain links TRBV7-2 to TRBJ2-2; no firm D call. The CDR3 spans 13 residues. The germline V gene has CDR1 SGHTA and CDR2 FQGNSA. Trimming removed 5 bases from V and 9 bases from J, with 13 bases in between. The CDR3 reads CASSPKAPRELFF. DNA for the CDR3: TGTGCCAGCAGCCCCAAAGCCCCCCGGGAGCTGTTTTTT.

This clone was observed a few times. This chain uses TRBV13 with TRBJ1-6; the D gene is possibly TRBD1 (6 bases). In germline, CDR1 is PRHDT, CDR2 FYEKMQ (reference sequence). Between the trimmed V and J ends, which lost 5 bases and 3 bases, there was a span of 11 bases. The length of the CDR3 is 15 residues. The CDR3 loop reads CASSTGTGYNSPLHF. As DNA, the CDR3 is TGTGCCAGCAGCACAGGGACGGGCTATAATTCACCCCTCCACTTT.

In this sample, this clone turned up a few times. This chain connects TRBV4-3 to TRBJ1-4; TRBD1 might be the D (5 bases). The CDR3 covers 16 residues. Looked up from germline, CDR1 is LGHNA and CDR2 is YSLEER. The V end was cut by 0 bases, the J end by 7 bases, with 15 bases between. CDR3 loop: CASSQDQGLRGEKLFF. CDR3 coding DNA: TGCGCCAGCAGCCAAGATCAGGGCCTACGGGGTGAAAAACTGTTTTTT.

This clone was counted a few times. CDR3 residues: CASSGGDRGTQYF. The CDR3 nucleotides read TGCGCCAGCAGCGGAGGGGACAGGGGAACGCAGTATTTT. This sequence joins TRBV5-1 and TRBJ2-3, with 10 bases matching TRBD1. CDR3 length: 13 amino acids. V lost 4 bases, J lost 9 bases, and 5 bases stayed unmatched. CDR1 and CDR2 (germline): SGHRS, YFSETQ.

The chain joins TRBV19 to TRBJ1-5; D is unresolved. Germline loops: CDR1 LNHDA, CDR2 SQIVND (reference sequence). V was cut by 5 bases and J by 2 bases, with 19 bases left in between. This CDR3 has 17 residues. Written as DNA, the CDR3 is TGTGCCAGTAGTGCACGTGCCGCAGTTAAGGGCAATCAGCCCCAGCATTTT. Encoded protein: CASSARAAVKGNQPQHF.

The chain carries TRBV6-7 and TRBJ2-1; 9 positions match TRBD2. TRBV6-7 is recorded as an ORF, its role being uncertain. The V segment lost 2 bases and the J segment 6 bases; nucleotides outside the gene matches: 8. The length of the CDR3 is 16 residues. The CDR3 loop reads CASSYMAGGRGNEQFF. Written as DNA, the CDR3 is TGTGCCAGCAGTTACATGGCGGGGGGGCGAGGCAATGAGCAGTTCTTC.

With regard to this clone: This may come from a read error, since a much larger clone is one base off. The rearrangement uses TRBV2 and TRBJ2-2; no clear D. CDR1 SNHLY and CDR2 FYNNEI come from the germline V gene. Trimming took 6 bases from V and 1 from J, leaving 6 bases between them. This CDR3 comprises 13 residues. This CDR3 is CASRPWNTGELFF. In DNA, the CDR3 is TGTGCCAGCAGGCCTTGGAACACCGGGGAGCTGTTTTTT.

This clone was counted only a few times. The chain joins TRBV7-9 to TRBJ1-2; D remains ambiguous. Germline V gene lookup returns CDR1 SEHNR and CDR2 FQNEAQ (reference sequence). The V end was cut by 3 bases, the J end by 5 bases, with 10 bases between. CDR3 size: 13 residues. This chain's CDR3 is CASSLIVDYGYTF. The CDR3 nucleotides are TGTGCCAGCAGCTTGATAGTGGATTATGGCTACACCTTC. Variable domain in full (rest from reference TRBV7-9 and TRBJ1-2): DTGVSQNPRHKITKRGQNVTFRCDPISEHNRLYWYRQTLGQGPEFLTYFQNEAQLEKSRLLSDRFSAERPKGSFSTLEIQRTEQGDSAMYLCASSLIVDYGYTFGSGTRLTVV.

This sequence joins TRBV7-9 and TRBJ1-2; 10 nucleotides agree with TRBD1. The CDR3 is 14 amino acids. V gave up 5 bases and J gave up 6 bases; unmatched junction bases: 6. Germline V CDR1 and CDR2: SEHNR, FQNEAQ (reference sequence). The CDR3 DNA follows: TGTGCCAGCAGCCTCGGGACAGGGGACCATGGCTACACCTTC. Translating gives CASSLGTGDHGYTF.

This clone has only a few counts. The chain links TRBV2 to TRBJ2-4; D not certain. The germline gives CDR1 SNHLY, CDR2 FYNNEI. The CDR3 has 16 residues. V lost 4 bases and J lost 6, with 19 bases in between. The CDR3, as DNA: TGTGCCAGCAGTGGCAGGCTTTTAGGGCTTGTAAACATTCAGTACTTC. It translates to CASSGRLLGLVNIQYF.